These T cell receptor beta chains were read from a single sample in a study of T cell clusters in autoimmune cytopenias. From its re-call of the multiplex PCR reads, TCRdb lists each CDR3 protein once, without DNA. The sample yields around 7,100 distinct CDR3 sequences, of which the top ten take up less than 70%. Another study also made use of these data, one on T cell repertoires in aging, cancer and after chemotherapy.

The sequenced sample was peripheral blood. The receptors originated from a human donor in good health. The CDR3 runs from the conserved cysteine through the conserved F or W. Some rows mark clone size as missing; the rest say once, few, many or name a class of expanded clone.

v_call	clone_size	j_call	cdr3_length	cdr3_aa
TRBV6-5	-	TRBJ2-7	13	CASNPGHPYEQYF
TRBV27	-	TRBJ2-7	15	CASSLSGGFSYEQYF
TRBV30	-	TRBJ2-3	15	CAWSGGTGFTDTQYF
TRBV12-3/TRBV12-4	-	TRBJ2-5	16	CANSPTTGSGAETQYF
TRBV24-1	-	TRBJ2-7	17	CATSESTIRGPTYEQYF
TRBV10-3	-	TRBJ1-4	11	CAISEGAVLFF
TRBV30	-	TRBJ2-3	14	CAWSVWGGTDTQYF
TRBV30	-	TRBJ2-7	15	CAWRGWTSGSHEQYF
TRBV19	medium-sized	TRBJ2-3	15	CASSILSDPSHTQYF
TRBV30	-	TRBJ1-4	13	CAWSGGGAEKLFF
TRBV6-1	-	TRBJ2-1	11	CASSEGRGRFF
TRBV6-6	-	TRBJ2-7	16	CASRVTGTSGSGEQYF
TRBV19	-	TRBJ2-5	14	CASSMRGSQETQYF
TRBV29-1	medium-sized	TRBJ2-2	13	CSVQEVRPGELFF
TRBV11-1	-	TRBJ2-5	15	CASRRTGEIQETQYF
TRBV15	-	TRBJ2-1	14	CATSRGLFENEQFF
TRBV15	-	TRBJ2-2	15	CATSRVGSGERELFF
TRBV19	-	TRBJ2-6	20	CASSVSSSRGGRDWANVLTF
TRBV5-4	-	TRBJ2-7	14	CASRQRGQIDEQYF
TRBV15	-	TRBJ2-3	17	CATSRERTSGGTDTQYF
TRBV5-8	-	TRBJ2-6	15	CASSPGNSGANVLTF
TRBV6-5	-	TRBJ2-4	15	CASRLLAGAKNIQYF
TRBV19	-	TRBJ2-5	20	CASSPRVWSGSAAGVRTQYF
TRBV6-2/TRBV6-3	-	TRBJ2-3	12	CASSLTRDTQYF
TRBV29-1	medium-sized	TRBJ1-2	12	CSVGGGSYGYTF
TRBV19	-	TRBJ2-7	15	CASSYRDRGAYEQYF
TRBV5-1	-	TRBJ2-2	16	CASGPSGGANTGELFF
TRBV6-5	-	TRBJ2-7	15	CASSSPGVGVYEQYF
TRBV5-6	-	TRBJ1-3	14	CASSLAGVGNTIYF
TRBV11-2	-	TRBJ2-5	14	CASSLGEGQETQYF
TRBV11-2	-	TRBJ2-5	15	CASSFWAGGKETQYF
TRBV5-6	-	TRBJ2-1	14	CASSSVLSYNEQFF
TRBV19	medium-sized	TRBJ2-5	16	CASSIGLRVPQETQYF
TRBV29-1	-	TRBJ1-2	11	CSVHDRVGYTF
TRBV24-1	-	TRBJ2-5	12	CATSDFGVTQYF
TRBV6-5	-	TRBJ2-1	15	CASSRSGGGDNEQFF
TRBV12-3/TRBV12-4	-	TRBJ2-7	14	CASSLGDRSYEQYF
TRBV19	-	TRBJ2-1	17	CASSYGLGTGGYNEQFF
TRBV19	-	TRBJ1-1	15	CASSIGYRSNTEAFF
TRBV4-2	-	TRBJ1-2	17	CASSQIPKGKQQDGYTF
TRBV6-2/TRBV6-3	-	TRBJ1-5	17	CASRDHRDRLSNQPQHF
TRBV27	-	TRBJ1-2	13	CASSPEGNYGYTF
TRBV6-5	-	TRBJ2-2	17	CASSYASGSGYTGELFF
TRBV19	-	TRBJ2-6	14	CASSLLSGANVLTF